Each of the 11 T cell receptor beta chains below was sequenced from the same sample in a study of molecular identifiers for immune sequencing clone quantification. TCRdb re-derived calls from the PCR reads in MiXCR, one entry per CDR3 protein. Here the sample spans 600,000 to 650,000 distinct CDR3 sequences, about 20% being singletons. Specimen: naive CD8+ T cells from blood, with Jurkat cell RNA spiked in. Subset specified: FACS-sorted CD8+CD4-CCR7+CD45RA+ naive T cells. These receptors all come from a human donor in good health. Some libraries in this study had Jurkat cell RNA spiked in.

Only a few counts were recorded for this clonotype. The chain has TRBV7-9 and TRBJ2-1; TRBD2 matches at 10 bases. The V segment lost 5 bases and the J segment 5 bases; nucleotides outside the gene matches: 6. The CDR3 has 15 residues. Germline V lookup: CDR1 SEHNR, CDR2 FQNEAQ (reference sequence). CDR3 bases: TGTGCCAGCAGCCACCCTAGCGGGAGTAACAATGAGCAGTTCTTC. Translating it yields CASSHPSGSNNEQFF.

This clonotype appeared many times. V is TRBV28 and J is TRBJ1-5; weak D call: TRBD1 (5 bases). Germline values: CDR1 MDHEN, CDR2 SYDVKM. V was cut by 7 bases and J by 5 bases, with 9 bases left in between. The CDR3 spans 12 residues. CDR3 in amino acids: CASTGGDQPQHF. CDR3 bases: TGTGCCAGCACTGGGGGTGATCAGCCCCAGCATTTT.

The sample holds a few counts of this clonotype. As DNA, the CDR3 is TGTGCCAGTAGTATAGATCCGGCTAGCGTTCCCTACGAGCAGTACTTC. Protein product: CASSIDPASVPYEQYF. The rearrangement uses TRBV19 and TRBJ2-7; possibly TRBD2 for D (6 bases). In germline, CDR1 is LNHDA, CDR2 SQIVND (reference sequence). This CDR3 spans 16 amino acids. V dropped 0 bases and J dropped 2 bases, with 14 bases sitting between them.

This clonotype was observed a few times. V and J are TRBV30 and TRBJ1-1, with no clear D. The CDR3 has 11 residues. The V and J ends lost 2 bases and 8 bases respectively, with 9 bases between them. The germline V gene encodes CDR1 GTSNPN and CDR2 SVGIG (reference sequence). CDR3 bases: TGTGCCTGGAGTCCGTCGGGGGAAGCTTTCTTT. It translates to CAWSPSGEAFF.

This clonotype was recorded a few times. Since a much larger clone is just one base distant, this may be a read error. The rearrangement joins TRBV28 to TRBJ2-5, with unresolved D. Germline V CDR1 and CDR2: MDHEN, SYDVKM. CDR3 length: 15 residues. The CDR3 DNA follows: TGTGCCAGCAGTTATAGCAGGACGGCAATAGAGACCCAGCACTTC. It translates to CASSYSRTAIETQHF.

This clonotype was detected ten times or more. Here the CDR3 reads CASSPQSGQINEQFF. CDR3 bases: TGTGCCAGCAGCCCCCAGTCGGGACAGATCAATGAGCAGTTCTTC. This chain uses TRBV7-9 with TRBJ2-1; 7 bases align to TRBD1. V shed 5 bases, J shed 6 bases, and the junction held 10 bases outside the gene matches. CDR1 and CDR2 from the germline V gene are SEHNR and FQNEAQ (reference sequence). The CDR3 sequence is 15 residues long.

This clonotype was seen repeatedly, ten times or more. The chain is built from TRBV30 and TRBJ2-7, with 7 bases fitting TRBD1. CDR1 and CDR2 from the germline V gene are GTSNPN and SVGIG (reference sequence). This CDR3 comprises 15 residues. The V and J ends lost 2 bases and 3 bases, in that order; junction bases with no gene match: 10. The CDR3 protein is CAWSYFSTGNYEQYF. The CDR3 bases are TGTGCCTGGAGTTACTTCTCGACAGGGAACTACGAGCAGTACTTC.

J is TRBJ2-2 and V is TRBV18; 9 nucleotides agree with TRBD1. V dropped 3 bases and J dropped 3; count of bases not matched to a gene: 5. CDR3 size: 16 residues. In germline, CDR1 is KGHSH, CDR2 LQKENI. CDR3 residues: CASSPPGQGYTGELFF. In DNA form, the CDR3 reads TGTGCCAGCTCACCTCCGGGACAGGGATACACCGGGGAGCTGTTTTTT.

Many counts were recorded for this clonotype. The chain couples TRBV4-2 to TRBJ1-1; D unresolved. The V gene lost 1 base and the J gene lost 8 bases, with 5 bases spanning the gap. There are 11 residues in the CDR3. CDR1 is LGHNA and CDR2 is YNFKEQ in the germline V gene. The CDR3 sequence is CASSQAGEAFF. For the CDR3, the DNA is TGTGCCAGCAGCCAAGCCGGCGAAGCTTTCTTT.

J is TRBJ1-6 and V is TRBV7-7, with D tentatively TRBD1 (6 bases). V lost 5 bases, J lost 8 bases, and 19 bases lay in between. Germline assignment: CDR1 SSHAT and CDR2 FNYEAQ (reference sequence). The CDR3 runs 16 residues. This CDR3 reads CASSRARTGWHSPLHF. The DNA for the CDR3 is TGTGCCAGCAGCCGAGCGCGTACAGGGTGGCATTCACCCCTCCACTTT.

Note on this clonotype: At one end, the junction sequence differs from germline, possibly due to a read error. This chain uses TRBV7-9 with TRBJ2-5; D perhaps matches TRBD1 (6 bases). CDR1 and CDR2 (germline): SEHNR, FQNEAQ (reference sequence). The CDR3 covers 16 residues. The CDR3 coding sequence is TGTGCCAGCAGCTTAGGAATAGGGGGAGCACAAGAGACCCAGTGCTTC. It is translated as CASSLGIGGAQETQCF. The full variable domain, completed using reference TRBV7-9 and TRBJ2-5, is DTGVSQNPRHKITKRGQNVTFRCDPISEHNRLYWYRQTLGQGPEFLTYFQNEAQLEKSRLLSDRFSAERPKGSFSTLEIQRTEQGDSAMYLCASSLGIGGAQETQCFGPGTRLLVL.